The 26 T cell receptor beta chains in this list originate from one sample, sequenced in a study of blood T cell repertoires in COVID-19 (dated by TCRdb to about 2020). Library prep was done by the immunoSEQ multiplex PCR assay. As stored in TCRdb, this immuneACCESS dataset retains in-frame rearrangements with V and J assigned. A fraction of the clones does not appear; measured against another copy, unresolved V genes explain less than half of the discrepancy, and the remainder lacks a known reason. The table for this sample lists about 150,000 clones; around 83% of them were counted only once. In total, the top ten clones hold about 12% of the sample. The sequencing input was peripheral blood. These receptors all stem from a woman between 55 and 75 years old with COVID-19, enrolled during active disease.

The rearrangement links TRBV2 to TRBJ2-2; 9 bases are a match to TRBD2. V was pared by 4 bases and J by 1 base, with 4 bases of the junction left unmatched. CDR3 length: 16 residues. Germline V gives CDR1 SNHLY, CDR2 FYNNEI. DNA for the CDR3: TGTGCCAGCAGTGGGGCGGGAGGGCTGAACACCGGGGAGCTGTTTTTT. Translated, it gives CASSGAGGLNTGELFF.

CDR3 residues: CASSLGVPGQGFGNTIYF. DNA of the CDR3: TGCGCCAGCAGCTTGGGGGTCCCGGGACAGGGTTTCGGAAACACCATATATTTT. This chain links TRBV5-1 with TRBJ1-3, with TRBD1 identical over 9 bases. V lost 0 bases to trimming and J lost 4 bases; unmatched junction nucleotides: 11. This CDR3 is built from 18 residues. Germline V gives CDR1 SGHRS, CDR2 YFSETQ.

Only a few counts were recorded for this clone. This sequence joins TRBV11-2 and TRBJ1-1, with TRBD1 matching 7 bases. From germline, CDR1 is SGHAT and CDR2 FQNNGV. After removal of 2 bases from V and 7 bases from J, the junction contained 4 bases not matched to a gene. The CDR3 has 13 amino acids. As DNA, the CDR3 is TGTGCCAGCAGCTTAAGCAGGGGGAATGAAGCTTTCTTT. Protein product: CASSLSRGNEAFF.

The chain employs TRBV19 and TRBJ1-2, with a tentative D call TRBD1 (5 bases). The germline V and J ends were trimmed by 5 bases and 3 bases, with 13 bases remaining between them. This CDR3 has 14 residues. Germline-derived CDR1 and CDR2 are LNHDA and SQIVND (reference sequence). The CDR3 DNA reads as TGTGCCAGTAGTCCTTGGGTGGGGCACTATGGCTACACCTTC. This encodes CASSPWVGHYGYTF.

This chain connects TRBV7-8 to TRBJ1-2, with TRBD1 as a possible D gene (6 bases). The CDR3 runs to 16 residues. CDR1 is SGHVS, CDR2 FQNEAQ, per germline. V was clipped by 2 bases and J by 0 bases, with 13 bases between them. The CDR3 is CASSLNVRGTNYGYTF. In nucleotides, the CDR3 is TGTGCCAGCAGCTTAAACGTCAGGGGAACTAACTATGGCTACACCTTC.

V and J are TRBV14 and TRBJ2-3; weak D call: TRBD1 (6 bases). The CDR3 runs to 14 residues. The germline CDR1 and CDR2 sequences are SGHDN and FVKESK. Trimming removed 9 bases at V and 2 bases at J, with 15 bases between. The CDR3 nucleotides read TGTGCCAGTAGTCGACAGGAGTCCACAGATACGCAGTATTTT. This sequence encodes CASSRQESTDTQYF.

V gene TRBV2 combines with J gene TRBJ2-1; 7 bases agree with TRBD2. The CDR3 extends over 15 amino acids. Looked up from germline, CDR1 is SNHLY and CDR2 is FYNNEI. The junction had 6 bases not matched to a gene; V was cut back by 3 bases and J by 4 bases. DNA of the CDR3: TGTGCCAGCAGTGACGGCGGGAGTCTGTACAATGAGCAGTTCTTC. Protein: CASSDGGSLYNEQFF.

The chain combines TRBV19 with TRBJ1-5; 7 bases agree with TRBD1. The junction had 10 bases not matched to a gene; V was cut back by 9 bases and J by 11 bases. This CDR3 is built from 12 residues. CDR1 LNHDA and CDR2 SQIVND come from the germline V gene (reference sequence). CDR3: CASDRDFGTQHF. CDR3 bases: TGTGCCAGCGACAGGGACTTTGGGACCCAGCATTTT.

This clone has a handful of counts. The V call is TRBV5-5, the J call TRBJ1-2; tentatively, D is TRBD1 (5 bases). The CDR3 runs to 16 residues. CDR1 is SGHKS, CDR2 YYEKEE, per germline (reference sequence). The germline V and J ends were trimmed by 4 bases and 5 bases, with 21 bases remaining between them. The CDR3 nucleotides read TGTGCCAGCAGCCCTGAAAACCCCCGACAGAAGTATGGCTACACCTTC. Its translation is CASSPENPRQKYGYTF.

The chain couples TRBV19 to TRBJ1-2; D remains unclear. V lost 6 bases to trimming and J lost 0 bases, with 14 bases between them. The CDR3 spans 15 residues. CDR1 is LNHDA, CDR2 SQIVND, per germline (reference sequence). CDR3 amino acids: CASRAPAGTNYGYTF. The CDR3 nucleotides are TGTGCCAGTAGAGCTCCGGCGGGAACTAACTATGGCTACACCTTC.

The J gene is TRBJ2-1, the V gene TRBV6-4; 12 bases fit TRBD2. The CDR3 extends over 15 amino acids. Germline V gene sequence: CDR1 MRHNA, CDR2 SNTAGT. The trim removed 3 bases at V and 7 bases at J, leaving 4 bases unmatched. DNA of the CDR3: TGTGCCAGCAGTGAGTCTAGCGGGGGGGCAAATGAGCAGTTCTTC. It yields the protein CASSESSGGANEQFF.

In regard to this clone: One base away lies a much larger clone, so this may be a sequencing read error. The gene calls are TRBV6-6 and TRBJ2-6; D might be TRBD1 (6 bases). Germline V gene data show CDR1 as MNHNY and CDR2 as SVGAGI (reference sequence). This CDR3 contains 16 residues. V gave up 5 bases and J gave up 3 bases, with 14 bases separating them. DNA for the CDR3: TGTGCCAGCAGTAAACTGGGGGCGGGTGGGGCCAACGTCCTGACTTTC. Translating gives CASSKLGAGGANVLTF.

The CDR3 DNA sequence: TGCGCCAGCAGCTTTGGGGGACAGATGAACACTGAAGCTTTCTTT. This encodes CASSFGGQMNTEAFF. This sequence joins TRBV5-1 and TRBJ1-1; 7 bases are a match to TRBD1. The trim removed 2 bases at V and 0 bases at J, leaving 4 bases unmatched. CDR1 is SGHRS and CDR2 is YFSETQ in the germline V gene. The CDR3 sequence is 15 residues long. Looking up the rest from reference TRBV5-1 and TRBJ1-1 gives the full variable domain: KAGVTQTPRYLIKTRGQQVTLSCSPISGHRSVSWYQQTPGQGLQFLFEYFSETQRNKGNFPGRFSGRQFSNSRSEMNVSTLELGDSALYLCASSFGGQMNTEAFFGQGTRLTVV.

In this sample, this clone turned up a few times. V gene TRBV14 combines with J gene TRBJ1-1; possible D gene TRBD1, 5 bases. Germline CDR1 reads SGHDN; CDR2 reads FVKESK. Trimming removed 7 bases at V and 0 bases at J, with 15 bases between. This CDR3 is 15 amino acids long. The CDR3 loop reads CASKKYGGMNTEAFF. CDR3 nucleotide sequence: TGTGCCAGCAAGAAATACGGGGGGATGAACACTGAAGCTTTCTTT.

The gene calls are TRBV7-9 and TRBJ1-4; no reliable D call. CDR1 and CDR2 (germline): SEHNR, FQNEAQ (reference sequence). The CDR3 sequence is 14 residues long. The ends were cut back, 5 bases at V and 8 bases at J, with 15 bases in the middle. The CDR3 nucleotides read TGTGCCAGCAGCCCTGACGGGGTGACAGAAAAACTGTTTTTT. Its translation is CASSPDGVTEKLFF.

This chain connects TRBV2 to TRBJ2-1; maybe TRBD2 (6 bases). The V end was cut by 7 bases, the J end by 1 base, with 14 bases between. Germline V gene lookup returns CDR1 SNHLY and CDR2 FYNNEI. This CDR3 comprises 15 residues. The CDR3 region is CASKRGGVSYNEQFF. CDR3 nucleotide sequence: TGTGCCAGCAAGCGTGGCGGGGTATCCTACAATGAGCAGTTCTTC.

V is TRBV23-1 and J is TRBJ1-4, with a weak D call TRBD1 (5 bases). TRBV23-1 belongs to the ORF category, with a function that is uncertain. V shed 3 bases and J shed 5 bases, with 16 bases lying between them. This CDR3 spans 16 amino acids. The CDR3 DNA reads TGCGCCAGCAGTCACCCCCTGGGGCCTGTAAATGAAAAACTGTTTTTT. It codes for CASSHPLGPVNEKLFF.

The chain combines TRBV5-6 with TRBJ1-2, with TRBD1 matching over 8 bases. The CDR3 has 13 amino acids. Germline loops: CDR1 SGHDT, CDR2 YYEEEE. The trim removed 4 bases at V and 7 bases at J, leaving 6 bases unmatched. In nucleotides, the CDR3 is TGTGCCAGCAGCCCGAGACAGGGGTTTGGCTACACCTTC. This gives the protein CASSPRQGFGYTF.

The V gene is TRBV18, the J gene TRBJ2-1, with D possibly being TRBD2 (5 bases). Germline V gene data show CDR1 as KGHSH and CDR2 as LQKENI. The V end was cut by 2 bases, the J end by 6 bases, with 14 bases between. CDR3 length: 15 residues. CDR3 region: CASSPYGEGRNEQFF. The DNA of the CDR3 is TGTGCCAGCTCACCATACGGTGAGGGCCGCAATGAGCAGTTCTTC. Filled out from reference TRBV18 and TRBJ2-1, the complete variable domain reads NAGVMQNPRHLVRRRGQEARLRCSPMKGHSHVYWYRQLPEEGLKFMVYLQKENIIDESGMPKERFSAEFPKEGPSILRIQQVVRGDSAAYFCASSPYGEGRNEQFFGPGTRLTVL.

The table lists this clone with a count of one. The chain carries TRBV4-2 and TRBJ1-2; TRBD1 agrees at 8 bases. The CDR3 runs to 15 residues. Trimming cost V 1 base and J 8 bases; bases outside gene matches: 9. CDR1 is LGHNA, CDR2 YNFKEQ, per germline. CDR3: CASSQARGQGGGYTF. The CDR3 nucleotides are TGTGCCAGCAGCCAAGCCCGCGGACAGGGAGGAGGCTACACCTTC.

This clone appeared a single time. V is TRBV3-1 (or the pseudogene TRBV3-2) and J is TRBJ1-1; 8 nucleotides align to TRBD1. CDR1 is LGHDT and CDR2 is YNNKEL in the germline V gene (reference sequence). The CDR3 covers 14 residues. With V trimmed by 4 bases and J by 11 bases, 12 bases remained unmatched. The CDR3 sequence: CASSLLLQGVGAFF. As DNA, the CDR3 is TGTGCCAGCAGCCTACTATTACAGGGGGTAGGGGCTTTCTTT.

This chain uses TRBV15 with TRBJ1-2, with 9 bases that match TRBD1. Germline V CDR1 and CDR2: LNHNV, YYDKDF (reference sequence). V shed 0 bases and J 8 bases; nucleotides not matched to a gene: 7. The CDR3 is made up of 15 amino acids. The CDR3 here is CATSRDLGTGFGYTF. In nucleotides, the CDR3 is TGTGCCACCAGCAGAGACCTCGGGACAGGGTTCGGCTACACCTTC.

This clone was observed a few times. The chain carries TRBV7-9 and TRBJ1-2, with 10 bases identical to TRBD1. Germline trimming cut 3 bases from V and 6 bases from J; bases unmatched to any gene: 4. The germline CDR1 and CDR2 sequences are SEHNR and FQNEAQ (reference sequence). The CDR3 is 14 residues long. The CDR3 reads CASSFETGGDGYTF. DNA for the CDR3: TGTGCCAGCAGCTTTGAGACAGGGGGCGATGGCTACACCTTC.

This clone was detected only a few times. The chain uses TRBV11-3 and TRBJ2-5; 7 bases fit TRBD2. This CDR3 is built from 13 residues. Per germline, CDR1 SGHNT and CDR2 YENEEA. The V segment lost 5 bases and the J segment 5 bases; nucleotides outside the gene matches: 5. The chain's CDR3 is CASSLRETETQYF. The CDR3 nucleotides are TGTGCCAGCAGCCTGCGGGAGACTGAGACCCAGTACTTC.

This chain links TRBV5-6 with TRBJ2-1; TRBD2 agrees at 9 bases. V lost 0 bases, J lost 6 bases, and 7 bases stayed unmatched. This CDR3 has 16 residues. The germline CDR1 and CDR2 sequences are SGHDT and YYEEEE. This CDR3 is CASSLEGGGAVNEQFF. CDR3 nucleotides: TGTGCCAGCAGCTTGGAAGGCGGGGGGGCTGTCAATGAGCAGTTCTTC.

CDR3 in amino acids: CASSLQGISYNEQFF. CDR3 nucleotide sequence: TGTGCCAGCAGCTTGCAGGGAATTTCCTACAATGAGCAGTTCTTC. The chain couples TRBV5-6 to TRBJ2-1, with D possibly matching TRBD1 (5 bases). This CDR3 is 15 amino acids long. Germline CDR1 is SGHDT and CDR2 is YYEEEE. V was pared by 1 base and J by 1 base, with 9 bases between.